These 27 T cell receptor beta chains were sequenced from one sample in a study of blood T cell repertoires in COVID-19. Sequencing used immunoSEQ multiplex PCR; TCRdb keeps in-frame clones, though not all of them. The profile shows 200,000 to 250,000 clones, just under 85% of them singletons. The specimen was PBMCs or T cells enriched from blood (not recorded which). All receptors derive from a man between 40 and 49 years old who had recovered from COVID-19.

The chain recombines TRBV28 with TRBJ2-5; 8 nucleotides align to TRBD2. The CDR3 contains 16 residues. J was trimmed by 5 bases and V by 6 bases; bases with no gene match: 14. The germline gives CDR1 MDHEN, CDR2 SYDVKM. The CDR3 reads CASRSSAGGRWETQYF. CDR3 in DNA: TGTGCCAGCAGAAGTTCTGCGGGAGGCCGGTGGGAGACCCAGTACTTC.

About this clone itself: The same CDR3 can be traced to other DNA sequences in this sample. The CDR3 protein is CSASSGHEQYF. In DNA, the CDR3 is TGCAGTGCGAGCTCCGGTCACGAGCAGTACTTC. This chain connects TRBV20-1 to TRBJ2-7; D is unresolved. Germline V gene lookup returns CDR1 DFQATT and CDR2 SNEGSKA (reference sequence). The CDR3 extends over 11 amino acids. V lost 6 bases and J 5 bases, leaving 11 bases between the germline ends.

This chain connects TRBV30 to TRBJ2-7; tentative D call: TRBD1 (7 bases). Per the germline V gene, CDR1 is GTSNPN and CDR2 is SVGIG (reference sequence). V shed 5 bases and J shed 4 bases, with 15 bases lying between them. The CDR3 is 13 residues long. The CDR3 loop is CAWGGGFRYEQYF. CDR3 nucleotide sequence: TGTGCCTGGGGAGGGGGCTTTAGGTACGAGCAGTACTTC.

Written as DNA, the CDR3 is TGTGCCAGCCGGACTTTGTCTGGGGCCAACGTCCTGACTTTC. Translated: CASRTLSGANVLTF. The rearrangement links TRBV9 to TRBJ2-6; D may be TRBD2 (5 bases). The CDR3 loop spans 14 amino acids. Germline V gene data show CDR1 as SGDLS and CDR2 as YYNGEE. V was shortened by 7 bases and J by 1 base, with 9 bases between the two germline ends.

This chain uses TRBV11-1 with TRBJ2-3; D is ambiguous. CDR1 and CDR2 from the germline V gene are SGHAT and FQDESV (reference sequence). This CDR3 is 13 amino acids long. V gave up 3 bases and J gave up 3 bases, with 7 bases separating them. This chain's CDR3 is CASSFQDTDTQYF. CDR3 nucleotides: TGTGCCAGCAGCTTTCAGGATACAGATACGCAGTATTTT.

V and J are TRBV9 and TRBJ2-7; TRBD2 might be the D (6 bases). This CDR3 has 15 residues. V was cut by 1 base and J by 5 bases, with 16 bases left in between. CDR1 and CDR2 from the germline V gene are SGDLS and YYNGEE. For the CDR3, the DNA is TGTGCCAGCAGCGTAACCGGGAGCCCGCGGGACGAGCAGTACTTC. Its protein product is CASSVTGSPRDEQYF. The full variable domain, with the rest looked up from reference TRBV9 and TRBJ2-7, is DSGVTQTPKHLITATGQRVTLRCSPRSGDLSVYWYQQSLDQGLQFLIQYYNGEERAKGNILERFSAQQFPDLHSELNLSSLELGDSALYFCASSVTGSPRDEQYFGPGTRLTVT.

CDR3 bases: TGTGCCAGCAGTGCCCTCGGGACTGGACAAGAGACCCAGTACTTC. Translation: CASSALGTGQETQYF. The genes are TRBV9 and TRBJ2-5, with TRBD2 as a possible D gene (6 bases). V was trimmed by 5 bases and J by 2 bases, leaving 16 bases between them. There are 15 residues in the CDR3. The germline CDR1 and CDR2 sequences are SGDLS and YYNGEE. Together with reference TRBV9 and TRBJ2-5, the CDR3 gives the full variable domain: DSGVTQTPKHLITATGQRVTLRCSPRSGDLSVYWYQQSLDQGLQFLIQYYNGEERAKGNILERFSAQQFPDLHSELNLSSLELGDSALYFCASSALGTGQETQYFGPGTRLLVL.

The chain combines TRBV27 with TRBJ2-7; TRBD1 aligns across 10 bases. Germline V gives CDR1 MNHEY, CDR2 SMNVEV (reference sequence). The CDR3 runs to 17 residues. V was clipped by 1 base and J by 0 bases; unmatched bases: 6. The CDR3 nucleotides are TGTGCCAGCAGTTTATTACACGGGACAGGGGTCTCCTACGAGCAGTACTTC. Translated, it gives CASSLLHGTGVSYEQYF.

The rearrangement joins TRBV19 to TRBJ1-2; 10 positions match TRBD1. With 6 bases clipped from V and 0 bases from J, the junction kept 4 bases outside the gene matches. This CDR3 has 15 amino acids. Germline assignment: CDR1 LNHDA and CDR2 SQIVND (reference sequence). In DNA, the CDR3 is TGTGCCAGTAGCGACAGGGGGCTGGCTAACTATGGCTACACCTTC. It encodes CASSDRGLANYGYTF.

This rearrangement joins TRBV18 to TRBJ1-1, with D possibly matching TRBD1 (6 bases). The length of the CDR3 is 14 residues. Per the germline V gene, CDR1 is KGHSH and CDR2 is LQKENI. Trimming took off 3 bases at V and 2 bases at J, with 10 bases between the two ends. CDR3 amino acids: CASSPRTDNTEAFF. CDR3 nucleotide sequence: TGTGCCAGCTCACCCAGGACAGACAACACTGAAGCTTTCTTT.

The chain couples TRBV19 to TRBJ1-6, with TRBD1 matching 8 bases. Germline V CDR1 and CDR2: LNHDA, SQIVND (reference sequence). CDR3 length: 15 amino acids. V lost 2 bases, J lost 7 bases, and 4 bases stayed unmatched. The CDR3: CASSISGGANSPLHF. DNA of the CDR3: TGTGCCAGTAGTATATCAGGGGGCGCAAATTCACCCCTCCACTTT.

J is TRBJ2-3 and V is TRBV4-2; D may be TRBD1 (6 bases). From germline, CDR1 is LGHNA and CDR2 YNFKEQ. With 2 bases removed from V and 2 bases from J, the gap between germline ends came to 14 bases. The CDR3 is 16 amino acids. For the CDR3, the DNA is TGTGCCAGCAGCCAACAAGGACAGACACCCACAGATACGCAGTATTTT. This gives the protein CASSQQGQTPTDTQYF.

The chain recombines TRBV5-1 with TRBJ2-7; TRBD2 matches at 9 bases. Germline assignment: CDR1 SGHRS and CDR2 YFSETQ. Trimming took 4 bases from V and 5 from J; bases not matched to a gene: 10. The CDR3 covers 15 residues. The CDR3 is CASSILAGRWDEQYF. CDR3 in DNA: TGCGCCAGCAGCATTCTAGCGGGGAGGTGGGACGAGCAGTACTTC.

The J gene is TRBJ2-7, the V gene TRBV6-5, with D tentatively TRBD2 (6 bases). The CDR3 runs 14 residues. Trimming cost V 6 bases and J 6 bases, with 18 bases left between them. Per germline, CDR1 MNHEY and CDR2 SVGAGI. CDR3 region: CASSLRDAASEQYF. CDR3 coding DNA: TGTGCCAGCAGCCTGCGGGACGCCGCCTCCGAGCAGTACTTC.

The CDR3 nucleotides read TGTGCCACCAGCAGAGATCGGAGGTTTATGACCTTC. This sequence encodes CATSRDRRFMTF. V is TRBV15 and J is TRBJ1-2; D gene unclear. The germline V gene encodes CDR1 LNHNV and CDR2 YYDKDF (reference sequence). Trimming left V 0 bases short and J 14 bases short, with 13 bases between. CDR3 length equals 12 residues.

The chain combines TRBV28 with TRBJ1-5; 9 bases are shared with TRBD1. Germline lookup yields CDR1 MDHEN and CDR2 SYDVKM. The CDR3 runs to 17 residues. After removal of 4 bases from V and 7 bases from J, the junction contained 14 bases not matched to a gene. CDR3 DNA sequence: TGTGCCAGCAGTTCCCCGGGCGAATGGACAGGGGAACAGCCCCAGCATTTT. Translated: CASSSPGEWTGEQPQHF.

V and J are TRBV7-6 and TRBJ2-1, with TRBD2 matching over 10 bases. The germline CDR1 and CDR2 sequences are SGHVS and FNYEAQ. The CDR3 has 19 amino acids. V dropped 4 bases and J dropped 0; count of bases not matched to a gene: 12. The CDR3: CASSSPSGGDLSSYNEQFF. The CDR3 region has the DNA TGTGCCAGCAGCTCCCCTAGCGGGGGTGACTTGAGCTCCTACAATGAGCAGTTCTTC.

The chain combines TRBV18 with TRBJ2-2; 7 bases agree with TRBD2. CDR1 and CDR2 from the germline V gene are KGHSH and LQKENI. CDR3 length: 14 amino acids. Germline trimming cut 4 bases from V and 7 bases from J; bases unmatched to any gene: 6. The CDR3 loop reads CASSRRELVGELFF. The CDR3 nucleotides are TGTGCCAGCTCACGGCGGGAGCTGGTCGGGGAGCTGTTTTTT.

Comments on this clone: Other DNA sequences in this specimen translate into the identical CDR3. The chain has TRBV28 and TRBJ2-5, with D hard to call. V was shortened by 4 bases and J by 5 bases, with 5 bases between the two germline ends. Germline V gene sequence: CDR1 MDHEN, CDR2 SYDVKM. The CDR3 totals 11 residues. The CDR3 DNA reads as TGTGCCAGCAGTTCACAGGAGACCCAGTACTTC. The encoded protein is CASSSQETQYF.

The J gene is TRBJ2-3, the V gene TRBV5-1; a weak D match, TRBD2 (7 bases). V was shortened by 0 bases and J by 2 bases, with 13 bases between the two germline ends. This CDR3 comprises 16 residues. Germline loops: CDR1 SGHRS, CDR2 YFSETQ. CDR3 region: CASSLGAGHNTDTQYF. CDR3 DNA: TGCGCCAGCAGCTTGGGAGCGGGACACAACACAGATACGCAGTATTTT.

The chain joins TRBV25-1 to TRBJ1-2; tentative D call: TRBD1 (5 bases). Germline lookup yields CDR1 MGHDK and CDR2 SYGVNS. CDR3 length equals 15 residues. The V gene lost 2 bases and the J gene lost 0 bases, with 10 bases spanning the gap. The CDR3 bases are TGTGCCAGCAGTGAACATGGGGGGGCTAACTATGGCTACACCTTC. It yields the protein CASSEHGGANYGYTF.

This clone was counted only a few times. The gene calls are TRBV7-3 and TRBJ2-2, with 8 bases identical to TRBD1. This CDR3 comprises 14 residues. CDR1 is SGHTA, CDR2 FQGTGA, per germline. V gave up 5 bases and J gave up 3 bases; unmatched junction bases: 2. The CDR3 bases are TGTGCCAGCAGCCAGACAGGGGACACCGGGGAGCTGTTTTTT. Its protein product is CASSQTGDTGELFF.

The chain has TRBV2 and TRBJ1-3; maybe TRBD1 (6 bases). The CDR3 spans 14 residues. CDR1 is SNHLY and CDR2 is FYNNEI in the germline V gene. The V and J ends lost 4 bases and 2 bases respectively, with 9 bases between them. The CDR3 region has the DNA TGTGCCAGCAGTGTAGGGGGAGCTGGAAACACCATATATTTT. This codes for CASSVGGAGNTIYF.

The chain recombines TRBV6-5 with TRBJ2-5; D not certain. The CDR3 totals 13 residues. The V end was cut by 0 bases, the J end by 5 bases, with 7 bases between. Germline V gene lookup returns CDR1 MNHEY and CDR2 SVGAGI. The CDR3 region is CASSYSGYETQYF. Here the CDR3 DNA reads TGTGCCAGCAGTTACTCGGGCTATGAGACCCAGTACTTC.

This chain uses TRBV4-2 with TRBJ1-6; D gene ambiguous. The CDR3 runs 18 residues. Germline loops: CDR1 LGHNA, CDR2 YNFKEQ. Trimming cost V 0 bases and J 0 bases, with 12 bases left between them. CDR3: CASSQDYVTSSYNSPLHF. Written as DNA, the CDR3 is TGTGCCAGCAGCCAAGATTACGTCACTAGCTCCTATAATTCACCCCTCCACTTT.

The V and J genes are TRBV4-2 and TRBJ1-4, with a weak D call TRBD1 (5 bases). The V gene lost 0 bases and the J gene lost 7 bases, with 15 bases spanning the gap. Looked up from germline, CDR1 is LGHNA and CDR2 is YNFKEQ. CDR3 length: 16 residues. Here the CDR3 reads CASSQDSSRVTEKLFF. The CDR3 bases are TGTGCCAGCAGCCAAGATAGTAGCAGGGTGACTGAAAAACTGTTTTTT.

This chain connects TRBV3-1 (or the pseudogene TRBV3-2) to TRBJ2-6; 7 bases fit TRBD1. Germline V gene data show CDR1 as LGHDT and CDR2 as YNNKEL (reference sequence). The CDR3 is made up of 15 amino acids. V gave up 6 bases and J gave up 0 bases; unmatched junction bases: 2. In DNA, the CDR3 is TGTGCCAGCAGTTACAGGGGCTCTGGGGCCAACGTCCTGACTTTC. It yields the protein CASSYRGSGANVLTF.